This T cell receptor (beta chain) is drawn from a study of OX40 agonist ivuxolimab in advanced cancers. Overall study context: Ivuxolimab was administered intravenously to patients at 0.01 to 10 mg/kg every 2 weeks. General study findings and limits: CD4+ T cells averaged fewer expanded clones than CD8+ T cells. Specificity for antigen went undetermined in the expanded peripheral T cells. In the 0.1-3.0 mg/kg groups, partial responders showed among the lowest expansion.

Notes on this clone: Its antigen remains unidentified.

Measured with immunoSEQ multiplex PCR; TCRdb has only the in-frame clones, and not every one. The data show 75,000 to 100,000 clones, more than 85% seen once. The CDR3 has 13 amino acids. The V and J ends lost 5 bases and 2 bases, in that order; junction bases with no gene match: 5. Germline-derived CDR1 and CDR2 are GTSNPN and SVGIG (reference sequence). Specimen: CD4+ or CD8+ T cells sorted from blood, collected in a trial of the OX40 agonist ivuxolimab. The TCR sequence derives from an adult with an advanced solid tumor such as melanoma, head and neck, liver or kidney cancer. This chain links TRBV30 with TRBJ2-7, with 8 bases that match TRBD1. CDR3 residues: CAWDRGRAYEQYF. In DNA form, the CDR3 reads TGTGCCTGGGACAGGGGACGGGCCTACGAGCAGTACTTC. Full variable domain (rest looked up from reference TRBV30 and TRBJ2-7): SQTIHQWPATLVQPVGSPLSLECTVEGTSNPNLYWYRQAAGRGLQLLFYSVGIGQISSEVPQNLSASRPQDRQFILSSKKLLLSDSGFYLCAWDRGRAYEQYFGPGTRLTVT.